This T cell receptor beta chain emerged from a study of CD8+CD57+ T cells in acquired aplastic anemia. Patients chosen for sequencing had CD8+CD57+ cells that had expanded, as shown by flow cytometry. Germline CDR1 and CDR2: LNHNV and YYDKDF (reference sequence). The V end lost 5 bases, the J end lost 1 base, and 9 bases lay between the germline ends. The CDR3 is 13 residues long. This clonotype showed up just a few times. CDR3 and TCR beta VDJ profiling relied on a genomic DNA template. TCRdb re-called the reads with MiXCR, one entry per CDR3 protein. The table has 50,000 or so distinct CDR3 sequences, roughly three fifths seen once; the top ten hold under 20%.

The chain uses TRBV15 and TRBJ2-7, with D possibly being TRBD1 (6 bases). Sequencing was done on a sample of sorted CD4+, CD8+, or CD8+CD57+ T cells (not recorded which) from PBMCs. The sequence came from a human donor with aplastic anemia. The CDR3 is CATSVGQSYEQYF. CDR3 DNA sequence: TGTGCCACCAGCGTCGGACAGTCCTACGAGCAGTACTTC. Complete variable domain (other parts from reference TRBV15 and TRBJ2-7): DAMVIQNPRYQVTQFGKPVTLSCSQTLNHNVMYWYQQKSSQAPKLLFHYYDKDFNNEADTPDNFQSRRPNTSFCFLDIRSPGLGDTAMYLCATSVGQSYEQYFGPGTRLTVT.